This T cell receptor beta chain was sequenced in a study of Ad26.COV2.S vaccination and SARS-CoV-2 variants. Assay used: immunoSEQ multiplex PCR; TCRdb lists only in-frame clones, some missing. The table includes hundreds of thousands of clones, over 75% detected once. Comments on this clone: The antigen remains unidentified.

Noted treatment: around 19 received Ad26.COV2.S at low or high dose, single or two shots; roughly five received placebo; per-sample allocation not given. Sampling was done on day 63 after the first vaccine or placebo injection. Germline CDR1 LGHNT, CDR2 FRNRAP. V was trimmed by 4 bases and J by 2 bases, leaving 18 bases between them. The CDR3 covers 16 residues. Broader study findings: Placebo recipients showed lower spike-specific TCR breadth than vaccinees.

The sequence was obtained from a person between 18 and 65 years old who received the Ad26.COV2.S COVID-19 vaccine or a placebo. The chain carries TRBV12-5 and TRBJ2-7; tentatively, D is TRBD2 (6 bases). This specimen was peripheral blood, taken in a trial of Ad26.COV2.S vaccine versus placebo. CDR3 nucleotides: TGTGCTAGTGGTTGGCCGGCGCGGGACGGCACCTACGAGCAGTACTTC. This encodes CASGWPARDGTYEQYF.